Below, 2 T cell receptor beta chains from the same sample are listed, as sequenced in a study of blood T cell repertoires in COVID-19. Here immunoSEQ multiplex PCR was the method, and the copy in TCRdb shows in-frame clones only, minus some. Of approximately 300,000 clones listed, around 87% were seen once; the top ten hold about 5.2%. Sequences were obtained from PBMCs or T cells enriched from blood (not recorded which). These receptors were collected from a woman in her thirties who had recovered from COVID-19.

V and J are TRBV6-6 and TRBJ1-5, with 8 bases fitting TRBD1. Germline trimming cut 6 bases from V and 4 bases from J; bases unmatched to any gene: 8. The CDR3 runs 15 residues. Germline V lookup: CDR1 MNHNY, CDR2 SVGAGI (reference sequence). The DNA for the CDR3 is TGTGCCAGCAGCCAAGACAGGGGCCGTAATCAGCCCCAGCATTTT. Translated, it gives CASSQDRGRNQPQHF.

J is TRBJ1-5 and V is TRBV28; D may be TRBD1 (6 bases). V lost 4 bases and J lost 10, with 23 bases in between. CDR1 and CDR2 (germline): MDHEN, SYDVKM. This CDR3 has 16 residues. The CDR3 DNA is TGTGCCAGCAGTTCCTTTCGAACAGGGAATACTTCACCCCAGCATTTT. Encoded protein: CASSSFRTGNTSPQHF.